This T cell receptor beta chain came from a study of T-cell reconstitution after alpha-beta-depleted transplantation in children. General observations from the study: From newly produced T cells came most of the T-cell counts and diversity one year after transplant. The origin of high day-60 TCRbeta diversity in some patients lay in surviving recipient T cells and thymic progenitors. Several hundred rapidly expanded clones from non-depleted graft cells reportedly supplied alpha-beta T cells about two months post-transplant.

Preparation of the TCRbeta library was carried out with unique molecular identifiers. TCRdb re-analysed the PCR reads in MiXCR, keeping a single row per CDR3 protein. The sample lists 25,000 to 35,000 distinct CDR3 sequences, 6% to 8.5% occurring once. V lost 1 base, J lost 5 bases, and 8 bases lay in between. The CDR3 spans 13 residues. Germline assignment: CDR1 SGHDN and CDR2 FVKESK. This clonotype was seen repeatedly, ten times or more. Its antigen is not known. This material consisted of peripheral blood, taken 60 days after TCRalphabeta/CD19-depleted stem cell transplant. The source is a child in the first two years of life who had a stem cell transplant for acute myeloid leukemia, so the T cells may come from the graft donor. The chain has TRBV14 and TRBJ2-5; D remains ambiguous. This CDR3 is CASSQVGPETQYF. The CDR3 DNA is TGTGCCAGCAGCCAAGTGGGCCCGGAGACCCAGTACTTC.